This TCR beta chain was obtained from a study of cytomegalovirus exposure and HLA in healthy donors. Study-level findings and limits: Certain sequence variants were highly shared and formed a cluster, and this cluster was likely a sequencing artifact. Most TCR sequences were rare, but some public TCRs occurred in many donors. Analyses of presence/absence relied on an assumption of roughly uniform sequencing depth across donors.

The primer mix had 60 Vbeta and 13 Jbeta primers. Profiled with immunoSEQ multiplex PCR; TCRdb holds only in-frame clones, not every one. The table includes approximately 210,000 clones, 75% to 85% detected once. This clone was seen only a few times. Its antigen remains unidentified. Source material: PBMCs. The TCR sequence derives from a male donor in good health and CMV-seropositive.

CDR3 nucleotide sequence: TGTGCCAGTAGTATAACACAGGGAGGCAATCAGCCCCAGCATTTT. Translating it yields CASSITQGGNQPQHF. The V gene is TRBV19, the J gene TRBJ1-5, with a tentative D call TRBD1 (6 bases). The germline V and J ends were trimmed by 2 bases and 2 bases, with 10 bases remaining between them. The CDR3 has 15 amino acids. Looked up from germline, CDR1 is LNHDA and CDR2 is SQIVND (reference sequence).